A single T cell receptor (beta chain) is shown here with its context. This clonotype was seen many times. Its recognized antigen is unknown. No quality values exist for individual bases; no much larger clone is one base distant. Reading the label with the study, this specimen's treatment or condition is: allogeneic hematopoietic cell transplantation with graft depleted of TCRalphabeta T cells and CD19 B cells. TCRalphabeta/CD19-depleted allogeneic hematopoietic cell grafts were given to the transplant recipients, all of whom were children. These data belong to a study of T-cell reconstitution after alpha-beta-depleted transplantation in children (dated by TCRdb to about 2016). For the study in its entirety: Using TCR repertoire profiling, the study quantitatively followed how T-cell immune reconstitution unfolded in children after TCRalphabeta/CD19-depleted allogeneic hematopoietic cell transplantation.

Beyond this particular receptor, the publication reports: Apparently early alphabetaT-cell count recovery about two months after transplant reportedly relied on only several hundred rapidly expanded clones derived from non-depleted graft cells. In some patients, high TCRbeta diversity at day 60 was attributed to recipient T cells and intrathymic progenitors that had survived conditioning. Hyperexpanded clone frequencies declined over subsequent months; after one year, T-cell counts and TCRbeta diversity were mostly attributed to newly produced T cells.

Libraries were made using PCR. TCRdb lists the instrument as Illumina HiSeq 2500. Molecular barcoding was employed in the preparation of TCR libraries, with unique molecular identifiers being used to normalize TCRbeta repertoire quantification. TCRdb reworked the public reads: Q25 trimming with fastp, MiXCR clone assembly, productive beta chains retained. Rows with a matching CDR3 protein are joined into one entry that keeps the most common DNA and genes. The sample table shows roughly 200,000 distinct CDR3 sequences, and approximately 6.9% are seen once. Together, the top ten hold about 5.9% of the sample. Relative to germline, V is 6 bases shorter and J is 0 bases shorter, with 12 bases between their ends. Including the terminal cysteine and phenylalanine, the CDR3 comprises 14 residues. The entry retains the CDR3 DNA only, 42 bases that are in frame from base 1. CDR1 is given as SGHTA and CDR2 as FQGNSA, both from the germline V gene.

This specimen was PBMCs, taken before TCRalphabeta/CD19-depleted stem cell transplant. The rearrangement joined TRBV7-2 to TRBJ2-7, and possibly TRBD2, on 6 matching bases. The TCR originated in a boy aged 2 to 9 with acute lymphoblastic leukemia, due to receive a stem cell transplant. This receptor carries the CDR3 CASRFAGSSYEQYF. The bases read TGTGCCAGCAGGTTTGCGGGGAGCTCCTACGAGCAGTACTTC.